Each of the 20 T cell receptor beta chains below was sequenced from the same sample in a study of vaccination effects on CD4 cells after COVID-19. Within the ViraFEST assay, antigen-specific CD4+ T cells underwent expansion with viral peptide pools prior to sequencing. Scientists isolated CD4+ T cells after a roughly 10-day culture period ended. People in the vaccine group had not been infected with SARS-CoV-2 before, and their nucleocapsid antibodies were negative. Sequenced by immunoSEQ multiplex PCR; TCRdb stores in-frame clones only, minus some. Altogether tens of thousands of clones are present, just under 80% being singletons, with the ten largest covering approximately 6%. Their cognate antigens are unknown. The material was CD4+ T cells from PBMCs cultured with HCoV-OC43 spike peptides, obtained before COVID-19 vaccination. Subset defined: HCoV-OC43 spike overlapping peptide pool stimulation. All receptors come from a human donor who received a COVID-19 vaccine.

CDR3 amino acids: CASSPTGTGPGELFF. The CDR3, as DNA: TGTGCCAGCTCACCCACCGGGACAGGGCCCGGGGAGCTGTTTTTT. The chain is built from TRBV18 and TRBJ2-2; 9 bases fit TRBD1. Germline V gene data show CDR1 as KGHSH and CDR2 as LQKENI. Trimming at V came to 3 bases and at J to 6 bases, leaving 5 bases not matched to a gene. CDR3 length: 15 amino acids.

This chain connects TRBV10-2 to TRBJ2-7; possibly TRBD1 for D (6 bases). Per germline, CDR1 WSHSY and CDR2 SAAADI. The CDR3 totals 13 residues. Trimming removed 8 bases from V and 3 bases from J, with 14 bases in between. This CDR3 is CASETGTLYEQYV. The CDR3 DNA sequence: TGCGCCAGCGAAACCGGGACACTCTACGAGCAGTACGTC.

V gene TRBV28 combines with J gene TRBJ1-2; 7 bases are a match to TRBD1. The CDR3 contains 12 residues. The V gene end was trimmed by 5 bases and the J gene end by 12 bases; junction bases not matched to a gene: 9. The germline V gene has CDR1 MDHEN and CDR2 SYDVKM. The CDR3, as DNA: TGTGCCAGCAGTCCCGGACAGGCGCGAGACACCTTC. It specifies CASSPGQARDTF.

The chain combines TRBV6-1 with TRBJ2-3; 12 positions agree with TRBD2. Germline V gives CDR1 MNHNS, CDR2 SASEGT. This CDR3 region has 18 residues. The J segment lost 6 bases and the V segment lost 0 bases, leaving 10 bases of the junction unmatched. CDR3 DNA: TGTGCCAGCAGTGAAGCGCTTAGGGCTAGCGGGGGGGCTGATACGCAGTATTTT. The encoded protein is CASSEALRASGGADTQYF.

V is TRBV19 and J is TRBJ2-5; 7 nucleotides agree with TRBD2. Per germline, CDR1 LNHDA and CDR2 SQIVND (reference sequence). The CDR3 is 13 amino acids. V trimming: 8 bases; J trimming: 1 base; junction bases outside the gene matches: 4. CDR3 sequence (DNA): TGTGCCAGTGGGGGGGGGTCCCAAGAGACCCAGTACTTC. Protein sequence: CASGGGSQETQYF.

CDR3 residues: CATSRGQVETQYF. For the CDR3, the DNA is TGTGCCACCAGTAGGGGGCAGGTAGAGACCCAGTACTTC. The chain combines TRBV24-1 with TRBJ2-5; 7 bases agree with TRBD1. Germline CDR1 reads KGHDR; CDR2 reads SFDVKD. After removal of 6 bases from V and 4 bases from J, the junction contained 4 bases not matched to a gene. This CDR3 is built from 13 residues.

The chain couples TRBV20-1 to TRBJ1-2; the match to TRBD1 covers 7 bases. V was pared by 3 bases and J by 4 bases, with 5 bases of the junction left unmatched. CDR3 size: 13 residues. CDR1 is DFQATT and CDR2 is SNEGSKA in the germline V gene (reference sequence). CDR3 in amino acids: CSASSGTVYGYTF. CDR3 nucleotides: TGCAGTGCTAGTTCGGGGACAGTCTATGGCTACACCTTC.

This sequence joins TRBV19 and TRBJ1-3, with TRBD1 as a possible D gene (5 bases). V shed 7 bases and J shed 4 bases, with 14 bases lying between them. This CDR3 spans 14 amino acids. CDR1 and CDR2 (germline): LNHDA, SQIVND (reference sequence). The CDR3 DNA sequence: TGTGCCAGTACCTTCGGGGGGAACGGAAACACCATATATTTT. This encodes CASTFGGNGNTIYF.

V usage is TRBV7-2 and J usage is TRBJ1-4; D gene ambiguous. Germline V lookup: CDR1 SGHTA, CDR2 FQGNSA. This CDR3 comprises 13 residues. Trimming shortened V by 5 bases and J by 3 bases, and 7 bases separated the two germline ends. The CDR3 DNA sequence: TGTGCCAGCAGCCAAGGTCCTAATGAAAAACTGTTTTTT. The encoded protein is CASSQGPNEKLFF.

The J gene is TRBJ2-1, the V gene TRBV5-1, with 7 bases fitting TRBD1. The ends lost 0 bases at V and 0 bases at J; junction bases unmatched: 3. There are 16 residues in the CDR3. Germline values: CDR1 SGHRS, CDR2 YFSETQ. The CDR3 nucleotides read TGCGCCAGCAGCTTGGCAGGGGACAGCTCCTACAATGAGCAGTTCTTC. Its translation is CASSLAGDSSYNEQFF.

V gene TRBV9 combines with J gene TRBJ2-3; either TRBD1 or TRBD2 may fit D (5 bases each). Per the germline V gene, CDR1 is SGDLS and CDR2 is YYNGEE. Trimming stripped 4 bases from V and 0 bases from J, with 15 bases between. The CDR3 length is 16 residues. CDR3 bases: TGTGCCAGCAGCCCCCTGTATGGGGGAAGCACAGATACGCAGTATTTT. Protein: CASSPLYGGSTDTQYF.

This chain uses TRBV18 with TRBJ1-1; TRBD1 matches 8 bases. Germline assignment: CDR1 KGHSH and CDR2 LQKENI. The length of the CDR3 is 16 residues. With 5 bases clipped from V and 4 bases from J, the junction kept 12 bases outside the gene matches. The DNA of the CDR3 is TGTGCCAGCTCAGAAGCGAACAGGGGGAGGGTCACTGAAGCTTTCTTT. Protein: CASSEANRGRVTEAFF.

V and J are TRBV10-1 and TRBJ1-2; possible D gene TRBD1, 6 bases. Germline lookup yields CDR1 WNHNN and CDR2 SYGVQD (reference sequence). This CDR3 has 13 amino acids. Trimming removed 0 bases at V and 7 bases at J, with 9 bases between. The CDR3 region is CASSESNRVGYTF. The CDR3 DNA sequence: TGCGCCAGCAGTGAGTCCAACAGGGTTGGCTACACCTTC.

This clone has a handful of counts. The J gene is TRBJ1-1, the V gene TRBV27; D is unclear. CDR1 MNHEY and CDR2 SMNVEV come from the germline V gene (reference sequence). The CDR3 runs 13 residues. Trimming took 6 bases from V and 4 from J, leaving 12 bases between them. The CDR3 here is CASSRSVFTEAFF. In DNA form, the CDR3 reads TGTGCCAGCAGCCGCAGCGTTTTCACTGAAGCTTTCTTT.

The J gene is TRBJ2-5, the V gene TRBV30; D is undetermined. V shed 1 base and J shed 1 base, with 19 bases lying between them. CDR3 size: 17 residues. Germline assignment: CDR1 GTSNPN and CDR2 SVGIG (reference sequence). The CDR3 loop is CAWSGTASQGSQETQYF. The CDR3 nucleotides are TGTGCCTGGAGTGGGACGGCGTCCCAAGGGTCCCAAGAGACCCAGTACTTC.

The CDR3 protein is CASTIGLAGGSGKETQYF. In DNA, the CDR3 is TGTGCCAGCACCATAGGACTAGCGGGGGGGTCGGGAAAAGAGACCCAGTACTTC. This rearrangement joins TRBV9 to TRBJ2-5; 15 nucleotides line up with TRBD2. The CDR3 has 18 amino acids. Germline lookup yields CDR1 SGDLS and CDR2 YYNGEE. V was clipped by 6 bases and J by 3 bases; unmatched bases: 12.

The rearrangement uses TRBV6-5 and TRBJ2-7; D unclear. The V end lost 5 bases, the J end lost 6 bases, and 14 bases lay between the germline ends. Looked up from germline, CDR1 is MNHEY and CDR2 is SVGAGI. The CDR3 has 13 residues. The chain's CDR3 is CASSPGPGPEQYV. CDR3 coding DNA: TGTGCCAGCAGTCCCGGACCGGGTCCCGAGCAGTACGTC.

The chain couples TRBV5-4 to TRBJ2-1, with D perhaps being TRBD1 or TRBD2 (5 bases each). Trimming left V 1 base short and J 4 bases short, with 9 bases between. The V gene's germline CDR1 is SGHNT and CDR2 YYREEE (reference sequence). The CDR3 has 14 residues. In nucleotides, the CDR3 is TGTGCCAGCAGCTTGTCGAGGGGTTACAATGAGCAGTTCTTC. Its protein product is CASSLSRGYNEQFF.

CDR3 residues: CASSSTGGQETQYF. CDR3 bases: TGCGCCAGCAGCTCGACAGGGGGCCAGGAGACCCAGTACTTC. The chain carries TRBV5-1 and TRBJ2-5, with 10 bases identical to TRBD1. The CDR3 totals 14 residues. V dropped 3 bases and J dropped 5; count of bases not matched to a gene: 4. Looked up from germline, CDR1 is SGHRS and CDR2 is YFSETQ.

The rearrangement uses TRBV6-5 and TRBJ1-6; perhaps TRBD1 as D (6 bases). In germline, CDR1 is MNHEY, CDR2 SVGAGI. CDR3 length: 13 amino acids. V lost 10 bases to trimming and J lost 7 bases, with 14 bases between them. CDR3 sequence (DNA): TGTGCCACCTTATCGGACAGAAATTCACCCCTCCACTTT. Amino acids: CATLSDRNSPLHF.